This T cell receptor (beta chain) is from a study of neurological immune-mediated disorders. MiXCR, applied by TCRdb to the 5' RACE reads, yields one record per CDR3 protein. The table lists just under 45,000 distinct CDR3 sequences, 12% of them singletons, with 0.95% to 1.5% in the top ten. This clonotype was detected ten times or more. Sequencing was done on a sample of PBMCs. The clonotype originates from a female donor in good health.

The CDR3 coding sequence is TGTGCCAGCAGCCGGCCAACTAGCGCCACTTTAAATGAGCAGTTCTTC. Protein: CASSRPTSATLNEQFF. V gene TRBV3-1 combines with J gene TRBJ2-1, with 7 positions matching TRBD2. V lost 4 bases and J lost 7; bases outside the gene matches: 13. The CDR3 contains 16 residues. Per germline, CDR1 LGHDT and CDR2 YNNKEL (reference sequence).